One TCR beta chain is described in this entry. Its antigen remains undetermined. No clone much larger than this one lies a single base away; base qualities are absent. The CDR3 regions of human TCRbeta chains were subjected to immunosequencing. The study's own analysis went as follows. TCRs in the repertoires were matched against a reference library of SARS-CoV-2-specific TCRs that had been generated with the MIRA antigen-specificity platform. Breadth was defined as the fraction of unique TCRs that were SARS-CoV-2-associated, and depth was defined as the fraction of total T cells that were SARS-CoV-2-associated. Using the MIRA data, each spike-specific TCR was mapped to the spike region that the TCR reacts to and placed in a CD4 or CD8 class. Log10-transformed breadth and depth values were compared by one-way ANOVA with Sidak's multiple comparisons tests. TCRdb stores this immuneACCESS table with in-frame sequences only. Part of the clones is absent; in the studies checked, under half of the shortfall reflects unresolved V genes, and no reason is known for the rest. That table furnishes V, J and clone size, whereas the DNA furnished D and trimming. The sample has about 100,000 clones on record, about 87% of them singletons. The ten largest clones capture 15% to 20% of the sample.

This sample is drawn from a study of T cell responses to AZD1222 COVID-19 vaccine (dated by TCRdb to about 2021). At the level of the whole study: Because spike-specific TCR depth and breadth did not differ between the two schedules, AZD1222 recipients who got a second dose at roughly 4 weeks were pooled with those who got a second dose at roughly 12 weeks. A total of 230 to 250 trial participants underwent TCR sequencing, of whom around 200 received two doses of AZD1222 and about 25 received two doses of the MenACWY control vaccine. Trial participants were enrolled by age into 18-55, 56-69 and 70-plus year subgroups, with roughly 160, 29 and 62 TCR-sequenced participants respectively.

General findings and caveats noted by the study authors: The 56-69-year group was small, and its depth increase did not reach significance, likely because of low power. Conclusions about previously exposed vaccinees are limited, since just a handful of AZD1222 recipients were seropositive for SARS-CoV-2 at baseline. The vaccine-associated CD4 TCRs covered the entire spike protein, and the dominant responses fell in regions 160-218 and 743-854. Participants were mostly white British and included more females than males, and it was suggested by the authors that clonal diversity may have been underestimated. Nearly half of unique spike-specific TCRs reportedly recognized epitopes outside regions mutated in the B.1.351 and B.1.1.7 variants. Because no day 14 peak-response samples were available, repertoires were characterized only after the peak T cell response. After two AZD1222 doses, spike-specific TCR breadth and depth were significantly higher than at day 0 and than in MenACWY recipients.

The sample's time point label, decoded: baseline before first vaccination. Vaccinee samples came from UK trials COV001 and COV002, including a single-blind randomized controlled phase 2/3 trial of AZD1222 (ChAdOx1 nCoV-19) in healthy adults. For TCRbeta chain sequencing, PBMC samples from trial participants were taken at day 0 and at day 28 after the second dose. The V and J ends are trimmed by 6 bases and 4 bases, leaving 12 bases between them. The germline V gene sets CDR1 to ENHRY and CDR2 to SYGVKD. The CDR3, cysteine through phenylalanine, is 13 amino acids long. The read is trimmed to its CDR3 DNA, 39 bases read in frame from base 1.

This TCR was recovered from an adult in good health. The chain joins TRBV10-3 to TRBJ1-2; no D gene can be assigned with confidence. This material consisted of peripheral blood, taken on day 0 of AZD1222 vaccination. The CDR3 region: CAISGADFYGYTF. The bases read TGTGCCATCAGCGGCGCGGATTTCTATGGCTACACCTTC.